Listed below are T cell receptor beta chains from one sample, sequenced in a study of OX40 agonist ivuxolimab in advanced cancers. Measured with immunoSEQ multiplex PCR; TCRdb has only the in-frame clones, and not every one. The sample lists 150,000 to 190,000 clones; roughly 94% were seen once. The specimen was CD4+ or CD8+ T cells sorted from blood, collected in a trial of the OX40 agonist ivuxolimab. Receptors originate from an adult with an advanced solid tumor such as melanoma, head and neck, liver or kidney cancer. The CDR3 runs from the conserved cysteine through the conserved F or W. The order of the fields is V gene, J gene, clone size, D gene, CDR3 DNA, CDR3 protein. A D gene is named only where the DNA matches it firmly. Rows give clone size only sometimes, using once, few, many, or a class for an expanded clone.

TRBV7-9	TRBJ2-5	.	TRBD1	TGTGCCAGCAGCTTGTTACTCGGGACAGGGGGAGAGACCCAGTACTTC	CASSLLLGTGGETQYF
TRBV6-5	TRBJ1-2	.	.	TGTGCCAGCAGCCCTCGAGCCTATGGCTACACCTTC	CASSPRAYGYTF
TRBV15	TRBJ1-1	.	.	TGTGCCACCAGCAGAGATGTAGTGGGGGCGCGTTTCACTGAAGCTTTCTTT	CATSRDVVGARFTEAFF
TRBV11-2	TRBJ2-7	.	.	TGTGCCAGCAGCTTAGATTGGGGGCCTGCCTACGAGCAGTACTTC	CASSLDWGPAYEQYF
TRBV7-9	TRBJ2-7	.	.	TGTGCCAGCAGCTCTTCGGGACCCCTCTACGAGCAGTACTTC	CASSSSGPLYEQYF
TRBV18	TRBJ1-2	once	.	TGTGCCAGCTCACTTCAGGACGAAAACTATGGCTACACCTTC	CASSLQDENYGYTF
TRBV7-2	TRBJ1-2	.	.	TGTGCCAGCAGCCGGGCAAGGGGGGCGCTAGACTATGGCTACACCTTC	CASSRARGALDYGYTF
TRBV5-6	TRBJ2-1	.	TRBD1	TGTGCCAGCAGCTTGGTTGGGGACAGGGGCTCCTACAATGAGCAGTTCTTC	CASSLVGDRGSYNEQFF
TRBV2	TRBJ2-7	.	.	TGTGCCAGCAGTGAACAGGACAGATTATCCTACGAGCAGTACTTC	CASSEQDRLSYEQYF
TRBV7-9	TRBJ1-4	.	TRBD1	TGTGCCAGCTCAAGACAGGGTTCTAATGAAAAACTGTTTTTT	CASSRQGSNEKLFF
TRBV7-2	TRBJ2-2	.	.	TGTGCCAGCAGCTTAGCGCTACAGTACAACACCGGGGAGCTGTTTTTT	CASSLALQYNTGELFF
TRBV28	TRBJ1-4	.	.	TGTGCCAGCAGTGAACCAGGGAGGTTTAATGAAAAACTGTTTTTT	CASSEPGRFNEKLFF
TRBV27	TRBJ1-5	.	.	TGTGCCAGCAGTTTATCGGCGGGGGGCAATCAGCCCCAGCATTTT	CASSLSAGGNQPQHF
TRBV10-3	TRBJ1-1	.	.	TGTGCCATCAGTGAACCTGCCAAGCGCCCGTCTTTCTTT	CAISEPAKRPSFF
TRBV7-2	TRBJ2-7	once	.	TGTGCCAGCAGGCCCCGGGCGGACTCCTACGAGCAGTACTTC	CASRPRADSYEQYF
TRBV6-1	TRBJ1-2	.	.	TGTGCCAGCAGTGAACAGGGACACTATGGCTACACCTTC	CASSEQGHYGYTF
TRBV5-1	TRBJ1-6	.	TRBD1	TGCGCCAGCAGCTTGACACCGTTACAGGGGAATAATTTGGGAAAAAGTTCACCCCTCCACTTT	CASSLTPLQGNNLGKSSPLHF
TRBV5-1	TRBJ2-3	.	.	TGCGCCAGCCGACAGACCACAGATACGCAGTATTTT	CASRQTTDTQYF
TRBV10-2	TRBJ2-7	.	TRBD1	TGCGCCAGCTCGAGGGACAGGTCAGGGTACGAGCAGTACTTC	CASSRDRSGYEQYF
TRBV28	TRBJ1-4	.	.	TGTGCCAGCAGGCTGATTGCCTTTGAAAAACTGTTTTTT	CASRLIAFEKLFF
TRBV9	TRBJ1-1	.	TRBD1	TGTGCCAGCAGCGCAGGGGTGGGACAGGGGCTTGAAGCTTTCTTT	CASSAGVGQGLEAFF
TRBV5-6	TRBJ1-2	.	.	TGTGCCAGCAGCTCCTCAGACGACAGGCTCAGTTTGAATGGCTACACCTTC	CASSSSDDRLSLNGYTF
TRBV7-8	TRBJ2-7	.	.	TGTGCCAGCAGCTTAGCGCAATCCTACGAGCAGTACTTC	CASSLAQSYEQYF
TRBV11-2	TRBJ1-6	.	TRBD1	TGTGCCAGCAGCTTAGGGAGGACAGGTGCGGGGGGTAATTCACCCCTCCACTTT	CASSLGRTGAGGNSPLHF
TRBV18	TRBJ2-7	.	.	TGTGCCAGCTCACCACCGTCACTCCCCTACGAGCAGTACTTC	CASSPPSLPYEQYF
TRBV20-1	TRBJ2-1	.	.	TGCAGTGCTAGAACGGACGTTGAGCAGTTCTTC	CSARTDVEQFF